The T cell receptor beta chain described here comes from a study of OX40 agonist ivuxolimab in advanced cancers. About the research overall: Dose-escalation patients had hepatocellular carcinoma, melanoma, renal cell or head and neck cancer. Partial responses were seen in three patients, one with hepatocellular carcinoma and two with cutaneous melanoma. Broader study findings: On average, a greater number of expanded clones characterised CD8+ T cells relative to CD4+. Doses of 0.1 to 3.0 mg/kg were accompanied by clonal expansion of CD4+ and CD8+ blood T cells by week 6.

This clone occurred a few times. Its antigen is not identified. Assay: immunoSEQ multiplex PCR; the TCRdb copy retains only in-frame clones and omits some. The repertoire has approximately 73,000 clones, about 88% of them found once; the top ten carry approximately 13%. Germline V gene lookup returns CDR1 MNHNY and CDR2 SVGAGI (reference sequence). The CDR3 loop spans 13 amino acids. Trimming cost V 6 bases and J 3 bases, with 9 bases left between them. The chain combines TRBV6-6 with TRBJ1-5, with D hard to call. This material consisted of CD4+ or CD8+ T cells sorted from blood, taken in a trial of the OX40 agonist ivuxolimab. This receptor was taken from an adult with an advanced solid tumor such as melanoma, head and neck, liver or kidney cancer. CDR3 residues: CASRDRINQPQHF. The CDR3 DNA follows: TGTGCCAGCAGGGACCGAATCAATCAGCCCCAGCATTTT.